The clone carrying this T cell receptor (beta chain) was detected only once. The record originates from a study of blood T cell repertoires in COVID-19. Assay used: immunoSEQ multiplex PCR; TCRdb lists only in-frame clones, some missing. The table lists some 90,000 clones, around 89% of them singletons. CDR1 and CDR2 from the germline V gene are KGHSH and LQKENI. The CDR3 contains 15 residues. With 0 bases removed from V and 4 bases from J, the gap between germline ends came to 7 bases. The TCR was taken from a man aged 50 or older with acute or convalescent COVID-19. This chain uses TRBV18 with TRBJ2-6, with D unresolved. The specimen sequenced was peripheral blood. For the CDR3, the DNA is TGTGCCAGCTCACCACCTGGCTCCGGGGCCAACGTCCTGACTTTC. This encodes CASSPPGSGANVLTF.